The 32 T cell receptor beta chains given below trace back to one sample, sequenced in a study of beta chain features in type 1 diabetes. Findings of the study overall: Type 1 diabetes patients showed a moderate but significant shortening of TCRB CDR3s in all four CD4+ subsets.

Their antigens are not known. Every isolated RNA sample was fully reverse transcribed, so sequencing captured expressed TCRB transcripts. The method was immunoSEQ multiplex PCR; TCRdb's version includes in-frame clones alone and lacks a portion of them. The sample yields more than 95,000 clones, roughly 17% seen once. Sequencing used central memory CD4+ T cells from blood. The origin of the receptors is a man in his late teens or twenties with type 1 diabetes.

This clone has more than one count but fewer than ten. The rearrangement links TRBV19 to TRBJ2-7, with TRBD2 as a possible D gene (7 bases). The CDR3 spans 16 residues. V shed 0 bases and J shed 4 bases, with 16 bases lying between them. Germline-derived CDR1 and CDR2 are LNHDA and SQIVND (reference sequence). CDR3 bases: TGTGCCAGTAGTATAGATCTATGGGGGGGCCGTTACGAGCAGTACTTC. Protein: CASSIDLWGGRYEQYF.

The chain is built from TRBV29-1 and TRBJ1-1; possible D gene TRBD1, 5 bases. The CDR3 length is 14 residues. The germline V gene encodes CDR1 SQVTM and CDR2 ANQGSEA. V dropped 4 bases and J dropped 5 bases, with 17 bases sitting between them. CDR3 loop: CSVAGWVLGTEAFF. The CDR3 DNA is TGCAGCGTTGCAGGGTGGGTTTTGGGGACTGAAGCTTTCTTT.

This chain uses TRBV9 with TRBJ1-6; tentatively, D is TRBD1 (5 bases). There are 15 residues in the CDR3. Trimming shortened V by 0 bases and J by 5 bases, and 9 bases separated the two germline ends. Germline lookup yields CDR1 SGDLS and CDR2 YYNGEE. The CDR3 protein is CASSVGVRDNSPLHF. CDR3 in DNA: TGTGCCAGCAGCGTAGGGGTCAGGGATAATTCACCCCTCCACTTT.

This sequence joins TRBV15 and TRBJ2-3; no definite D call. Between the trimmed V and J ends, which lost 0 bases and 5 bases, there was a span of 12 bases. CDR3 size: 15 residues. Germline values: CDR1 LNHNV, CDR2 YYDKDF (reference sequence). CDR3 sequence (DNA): TGTGCCACCAGCAGAGAGGCGGTGGGTGGAGATACGCAGTATTTT. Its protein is CATSREAVGGDTQYF.

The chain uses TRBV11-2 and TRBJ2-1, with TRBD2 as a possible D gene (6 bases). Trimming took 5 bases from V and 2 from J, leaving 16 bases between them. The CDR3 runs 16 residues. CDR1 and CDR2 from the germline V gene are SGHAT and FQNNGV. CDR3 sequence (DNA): TGTGCCAGCAGCCAACAGGCGGGAACGACCTACAATGAGCAGTTCTTC. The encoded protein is CASSQQAGTTYNEQFF.

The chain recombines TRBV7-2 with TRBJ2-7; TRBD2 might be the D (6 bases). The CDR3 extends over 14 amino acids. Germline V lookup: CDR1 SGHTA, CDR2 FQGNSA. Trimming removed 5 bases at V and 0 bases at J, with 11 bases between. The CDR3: CASSRGSISYEQYF. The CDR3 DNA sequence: TGTGCCAGCAGCCGGGGGTCGATCTCCTACGAGCAGTACTTC.

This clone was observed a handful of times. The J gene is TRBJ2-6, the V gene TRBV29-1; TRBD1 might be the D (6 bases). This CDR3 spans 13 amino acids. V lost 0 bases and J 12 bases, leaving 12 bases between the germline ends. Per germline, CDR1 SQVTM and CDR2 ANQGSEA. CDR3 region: CSVEEQGRSVLTF. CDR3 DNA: TGCAGCGTTGAAGAACAGGGAAGGTCCGTCCTGACTTTC.

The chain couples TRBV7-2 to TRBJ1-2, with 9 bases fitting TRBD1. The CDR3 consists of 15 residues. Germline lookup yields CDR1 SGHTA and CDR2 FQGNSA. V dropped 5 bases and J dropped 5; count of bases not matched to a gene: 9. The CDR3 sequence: CASSVSGTGSYGYTF. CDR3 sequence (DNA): TGTGCCAGCAGCGTATCCGGGACAGGGTCGTATGGCTACACCTTC.

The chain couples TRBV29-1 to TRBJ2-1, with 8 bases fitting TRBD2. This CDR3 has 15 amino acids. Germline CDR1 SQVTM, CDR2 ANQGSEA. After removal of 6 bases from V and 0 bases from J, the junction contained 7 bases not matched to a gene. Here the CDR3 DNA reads TGCAGCGTATCGGGACTAGGAAGCTCCTACAATGAGCAGTTCTTC. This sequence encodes CSVSGLGSSYNEQFF.

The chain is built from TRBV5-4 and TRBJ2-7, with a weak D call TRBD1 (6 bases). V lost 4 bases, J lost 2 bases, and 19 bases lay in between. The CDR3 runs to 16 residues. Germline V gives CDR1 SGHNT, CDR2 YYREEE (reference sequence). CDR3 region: CASSPYRTAIPYEQYF. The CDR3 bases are TGTGCCAGCAGCCCCTACCGGACAGCCATCCCCTACGAGCAGTACTTC.

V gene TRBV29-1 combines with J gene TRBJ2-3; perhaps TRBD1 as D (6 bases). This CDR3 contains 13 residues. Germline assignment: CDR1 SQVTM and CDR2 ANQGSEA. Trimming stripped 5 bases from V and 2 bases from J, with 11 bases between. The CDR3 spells CSVKQGPTDTQYF. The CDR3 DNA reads TGCAGCGTTAAACAGGGTCCCACAGATACGCAGTATTTT.

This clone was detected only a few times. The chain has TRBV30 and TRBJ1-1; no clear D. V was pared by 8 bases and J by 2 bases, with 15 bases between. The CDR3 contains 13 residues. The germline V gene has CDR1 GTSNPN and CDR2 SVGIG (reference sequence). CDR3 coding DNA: TGTGCCCGTCGAGAGGCCGGAAACACTGAAGCTTTCTTT. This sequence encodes CARREAGNTEAFF.

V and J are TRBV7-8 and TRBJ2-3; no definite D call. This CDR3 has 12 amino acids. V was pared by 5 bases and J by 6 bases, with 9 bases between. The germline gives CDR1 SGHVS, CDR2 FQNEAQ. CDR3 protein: CASSPVMDTQYF. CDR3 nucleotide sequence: TGTGCCAGCAGCCCCGTTATGGATACGCAGTATTTT.

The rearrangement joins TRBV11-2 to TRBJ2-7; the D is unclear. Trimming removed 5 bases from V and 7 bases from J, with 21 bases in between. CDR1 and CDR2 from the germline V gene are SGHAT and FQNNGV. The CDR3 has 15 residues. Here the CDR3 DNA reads TGTGCCAGCAGCCCTCGAACCCACCAGTCGGCAGAGCAGTACTTC. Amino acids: CASSPRTHQSAEQYF.

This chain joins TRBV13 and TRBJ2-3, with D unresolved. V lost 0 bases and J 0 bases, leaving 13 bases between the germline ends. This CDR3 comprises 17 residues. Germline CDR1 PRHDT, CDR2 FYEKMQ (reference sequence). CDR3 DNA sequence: TGTGCCAGCAGCTTAGGAGTAGCCGCCCCTAGCACAGATACGCAGTATTTT. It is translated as CASSLGVAAPSTDTQYF.

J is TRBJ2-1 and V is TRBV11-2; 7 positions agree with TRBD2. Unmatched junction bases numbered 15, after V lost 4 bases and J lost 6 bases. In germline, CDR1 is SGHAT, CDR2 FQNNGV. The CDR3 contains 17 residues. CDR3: CASSSSWGSGTGNEQFF. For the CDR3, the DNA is TGTGCCAGCAGCTCCTCGTGGGGGAGCGGGACTGGCAATGAGCAGTTCTTC.

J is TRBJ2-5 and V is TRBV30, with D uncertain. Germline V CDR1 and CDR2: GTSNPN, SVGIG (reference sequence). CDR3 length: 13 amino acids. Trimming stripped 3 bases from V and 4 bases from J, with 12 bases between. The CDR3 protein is CAWSLGPGETQYF. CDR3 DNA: TGTGCCTGGAGCCTGGGCCCAGGAGAGACCCAGTACTTC.

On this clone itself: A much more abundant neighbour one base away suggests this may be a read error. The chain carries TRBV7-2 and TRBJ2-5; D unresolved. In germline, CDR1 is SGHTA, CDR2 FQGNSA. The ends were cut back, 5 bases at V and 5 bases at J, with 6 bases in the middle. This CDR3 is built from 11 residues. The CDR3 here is CASSPWETQYF. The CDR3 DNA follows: TGTGCCAGCAGCCCGTGGGAGACCCAGTACTTC. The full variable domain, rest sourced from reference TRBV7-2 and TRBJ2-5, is GAGVSQSPSNKVTEKGKDVELRCDPISGHTALYWYRQSLGQGLEFLIYFQGNSAPDKSGLPSDRFSAERTGGSVSTLTIQRTQQEDSAVYLCASSPWETQYFGPGTRLLVL.

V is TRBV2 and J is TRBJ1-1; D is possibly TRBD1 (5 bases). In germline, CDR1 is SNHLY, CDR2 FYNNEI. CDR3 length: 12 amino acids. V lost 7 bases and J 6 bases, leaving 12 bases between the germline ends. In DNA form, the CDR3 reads TGTGCCAGCATCCGGGGGGGACCTGAAGCTTTCTTT. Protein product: CASIRGGPEAFF.

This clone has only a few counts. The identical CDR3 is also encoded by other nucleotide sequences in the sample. Written as DNA, the CDR3 is TGTGCCAGCAGCCCAACCTTTCGACTAGCGGCCAAATGGCGGGGTGAGCAGTTCTTC. It codes for CASSPTFRLAAKWRGEQFF. The chain couples TRBV5-6 to TRBJ2-1; 9 bases agree with TRBD2. With V trimmed by 4 bases and J by 9 bases, 23 bases remained unmatched. CDR3 length equals 19 residues. Germline V CDR1 and CDR2: SGHDT, YYEEEE.

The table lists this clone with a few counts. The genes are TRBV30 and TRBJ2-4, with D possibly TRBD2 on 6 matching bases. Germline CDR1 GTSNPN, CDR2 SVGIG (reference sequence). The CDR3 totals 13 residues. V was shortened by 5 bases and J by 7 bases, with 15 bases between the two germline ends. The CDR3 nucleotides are TGTGCCTGGGGCGCGGAGGGAGCTAACATTCAGTACTTC. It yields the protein CAWGAEGANIQYF.

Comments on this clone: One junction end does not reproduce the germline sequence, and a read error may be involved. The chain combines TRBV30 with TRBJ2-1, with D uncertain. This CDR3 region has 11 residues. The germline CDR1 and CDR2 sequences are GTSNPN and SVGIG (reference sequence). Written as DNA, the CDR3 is TGTGTCTGGCGACTCGTTAATGAGCAGTTCTTC. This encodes CVWRLVNEQFF.

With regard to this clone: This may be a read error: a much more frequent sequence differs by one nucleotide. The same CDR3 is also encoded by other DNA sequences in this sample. This CDR3 reads CASSLRLAGGRDTQYF. The CDR3 DNA reads as TGTGCCAGCAGCTTGAGACTCGCGGGGGGGCGGGATACGCAGTATTTT. This chain links TRBV7-2 with TRBJ2-3, with 9 positions matching TRBD2. The CDR3 length is 16 residues. The V gene end was trimmed by 3 bases and the J gene end by 6 bases; junction bases not matched to a gene: 10. Germline V gene data show CDR1 as SGHTA and CDR2 as FQGNSA.

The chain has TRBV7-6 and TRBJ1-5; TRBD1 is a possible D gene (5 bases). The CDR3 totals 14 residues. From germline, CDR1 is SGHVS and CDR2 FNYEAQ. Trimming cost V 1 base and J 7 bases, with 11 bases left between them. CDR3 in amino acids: CASSLGGEWQPQHF. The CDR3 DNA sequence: TGTGCCAGCAGCTTAGGGGGGGAGTGGCAGCCCCAGCATTTT.

CDR3 in amino acids: CASSEGDQAFF. In nucleotides, the CDR3 is TGTGCCAGCAGTGAAGGGGATCAAGCTTTCTTT. The rearrangement joins TRBV2 to TRBJ1-1; no clear D. The CDR3 has 11 amino acids. From germline, CDR1 is SNHLY and CDR2 FYNNEI. The V end was cut by 1 base, the J end by 9 bases, with 6 bases between.

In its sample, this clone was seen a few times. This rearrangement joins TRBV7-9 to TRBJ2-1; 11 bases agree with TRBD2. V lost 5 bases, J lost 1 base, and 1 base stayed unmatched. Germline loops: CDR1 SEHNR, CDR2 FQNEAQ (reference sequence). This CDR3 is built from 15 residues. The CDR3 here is CASSGTSGSYNEQFF. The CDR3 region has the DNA TGTGCCAGCAGCGGGACTAGCGGTTCCTACAATGAGCAGTTCTTC. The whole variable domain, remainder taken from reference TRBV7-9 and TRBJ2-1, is DTGVSQNPRHKITKRGQNVTFRCDPISEHNRLYWYRQTLGQGPEFLTYFQNEAQLEKSRLLSDRFSAERPKGSFSTLEIQRTEQGDSAMYLCASSGTSGSYNEQFFGPGTRLTVL.

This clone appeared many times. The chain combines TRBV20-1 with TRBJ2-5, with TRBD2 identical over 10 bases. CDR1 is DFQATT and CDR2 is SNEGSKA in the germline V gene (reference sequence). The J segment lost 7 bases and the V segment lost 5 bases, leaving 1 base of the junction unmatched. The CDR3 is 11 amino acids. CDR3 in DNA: TGCAGTGCTTGGACTAGCGGGACCCAGTACTTC. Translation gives CSAWTSGTQYF.

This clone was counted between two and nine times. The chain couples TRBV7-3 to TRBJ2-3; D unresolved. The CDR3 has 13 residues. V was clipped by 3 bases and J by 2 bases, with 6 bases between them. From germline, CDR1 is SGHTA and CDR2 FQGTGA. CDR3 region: CASSFVATDTQYF. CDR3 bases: TGTGCCAGCAGCTTCGTGGCCACAGATACGCAGTATTTT.

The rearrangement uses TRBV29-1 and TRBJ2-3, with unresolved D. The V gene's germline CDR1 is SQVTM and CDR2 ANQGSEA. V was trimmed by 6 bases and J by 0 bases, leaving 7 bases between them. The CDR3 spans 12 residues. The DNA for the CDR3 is TGCAGCGTCGGACGTAGCACAGATACGCAGTATTTT. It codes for CSVGRSTDTQYF.

CDR3 coding DNA: TGCAGCGTAGACGACAGGGGGAATTACAATGAGCAGTTCTTC. It yields the protein CSVDDRGNYNEQFF. The J gene is TRBJ2-1, the V gene TRBV29-1, with TRBD1 matching 9 bases. Germline trimming cut 6 bases from V and 4 bases from J; bases unmatched to any gene: 7. The CDR3 is made up of 14 amino acids. Germline V gives CDR1 SQVTM, CDR2 ANQGSEA.

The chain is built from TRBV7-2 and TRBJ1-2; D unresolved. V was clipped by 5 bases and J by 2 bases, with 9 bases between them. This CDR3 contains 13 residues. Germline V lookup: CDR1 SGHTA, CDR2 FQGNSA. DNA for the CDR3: TGTGCCAGCAGCCCGTTTAAAAACTATGGCTACACCTTC. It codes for CASSPFKNYGYTF.

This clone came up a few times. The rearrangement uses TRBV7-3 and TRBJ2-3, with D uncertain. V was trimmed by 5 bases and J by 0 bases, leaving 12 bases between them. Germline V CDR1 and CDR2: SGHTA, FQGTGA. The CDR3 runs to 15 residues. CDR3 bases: TGTGCCAGCAGCCCAAGTGGGTCTAGCACAGATACGCAGTATTTT. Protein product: CASSPSGSSTDTQYF.